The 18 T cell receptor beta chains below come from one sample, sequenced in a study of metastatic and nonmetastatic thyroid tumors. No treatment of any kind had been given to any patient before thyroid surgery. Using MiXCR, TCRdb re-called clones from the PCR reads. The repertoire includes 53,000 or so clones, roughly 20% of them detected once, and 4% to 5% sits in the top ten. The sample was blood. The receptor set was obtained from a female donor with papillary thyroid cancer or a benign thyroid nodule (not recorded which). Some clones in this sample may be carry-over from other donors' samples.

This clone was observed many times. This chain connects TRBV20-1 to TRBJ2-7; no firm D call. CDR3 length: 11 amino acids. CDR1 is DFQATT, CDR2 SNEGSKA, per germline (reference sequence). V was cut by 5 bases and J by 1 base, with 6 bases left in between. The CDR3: CSAAQSYEQYF. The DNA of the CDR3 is TGCAGTGCTGCCCAGTCCTACGAGCAGTACTTC.

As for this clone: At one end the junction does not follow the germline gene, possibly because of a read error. This CDR3 is CARSLFIPSGGPDEQYF. Written as DNA, the CDR3 is TGTGCCAGGAGTTTATTTATTCCGAGCGGGGGCCCCGACGAGCAGTACTTC. The chain recombines TRBV27 with TRBJ2-7, with 8 bases that match TRBD2. The CDR3 has 17 residues. The germline CDR1 and CDR2 sequences are MNHEY and SMNVEV (reference sequence).

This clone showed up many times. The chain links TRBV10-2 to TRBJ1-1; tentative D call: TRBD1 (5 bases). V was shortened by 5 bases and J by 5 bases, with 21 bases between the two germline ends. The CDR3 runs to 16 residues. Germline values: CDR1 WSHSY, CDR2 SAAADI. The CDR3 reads CASSNPGQTYGTEAFF. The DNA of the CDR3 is TGCGCCAGCAGTAATCCAGGACAAACTTACGGGACTGAAGCTTTCTTT.

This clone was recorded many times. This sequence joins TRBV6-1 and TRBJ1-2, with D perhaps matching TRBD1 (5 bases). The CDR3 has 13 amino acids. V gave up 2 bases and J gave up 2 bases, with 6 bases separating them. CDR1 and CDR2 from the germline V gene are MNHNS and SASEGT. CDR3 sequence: CASSERGNYGYTF. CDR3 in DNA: TGTGCCAGCAGTGAACGGGGGAACTATGGCTACACCTTC.

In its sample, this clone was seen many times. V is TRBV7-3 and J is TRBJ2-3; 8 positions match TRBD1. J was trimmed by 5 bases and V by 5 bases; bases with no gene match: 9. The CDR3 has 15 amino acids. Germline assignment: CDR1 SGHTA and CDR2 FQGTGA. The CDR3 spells CASSPPQGAIDTQYF. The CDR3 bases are TGTGCCAGCAGCCCCCCCCAGGGGGCGATAGATACGCAGTATTTT.

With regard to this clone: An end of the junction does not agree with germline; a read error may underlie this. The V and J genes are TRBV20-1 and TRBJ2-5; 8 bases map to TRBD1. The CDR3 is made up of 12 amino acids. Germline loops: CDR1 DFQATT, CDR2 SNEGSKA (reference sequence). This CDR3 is CSAGQGKETQYF. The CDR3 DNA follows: TGCAGTGCTGGACAGGGCAAAGAGACACAGTACTTC.

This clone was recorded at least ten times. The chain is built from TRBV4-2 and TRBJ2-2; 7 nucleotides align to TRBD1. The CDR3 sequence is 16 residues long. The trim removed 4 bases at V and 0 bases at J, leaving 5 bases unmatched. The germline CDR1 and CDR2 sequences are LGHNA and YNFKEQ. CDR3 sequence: CASSPRQGTNTGELFF. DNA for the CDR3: TGTGCCAGCAGCCCCCGACAGGGCACGAACACCGGGGAGCTGTTTTTT.

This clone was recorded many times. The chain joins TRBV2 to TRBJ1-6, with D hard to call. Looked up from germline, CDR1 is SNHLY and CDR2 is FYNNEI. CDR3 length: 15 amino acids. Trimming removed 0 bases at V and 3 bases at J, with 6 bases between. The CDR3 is CASSEAGLYNSPLHF. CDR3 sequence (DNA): TGTGCCAGCAGTGAAGCTGGACTCTATAATTCACCCCTCCACTTT.

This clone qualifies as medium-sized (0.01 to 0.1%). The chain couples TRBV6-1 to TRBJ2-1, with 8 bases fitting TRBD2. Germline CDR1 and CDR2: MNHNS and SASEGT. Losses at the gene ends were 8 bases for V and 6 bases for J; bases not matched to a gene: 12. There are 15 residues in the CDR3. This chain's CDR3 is CASRGRSGGRNEQFF. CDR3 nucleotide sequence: TGTGCCAGCCGAGGTAGGAGCGGGGGACGCAATGAGCAGTTCTTC.

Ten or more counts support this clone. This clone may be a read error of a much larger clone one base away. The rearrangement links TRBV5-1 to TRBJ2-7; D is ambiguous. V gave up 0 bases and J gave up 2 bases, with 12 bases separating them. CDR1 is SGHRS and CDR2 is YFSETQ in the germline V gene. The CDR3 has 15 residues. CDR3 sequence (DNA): TGCGCCAGCAGCTTGGAACCCGGCCCCCCCTACGAGCAGTACTTC. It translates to CASSLEPGPPYEQYF. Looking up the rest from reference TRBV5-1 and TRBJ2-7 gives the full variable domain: KAGVTQTPRYLIKTRGQQVTLSCSPISGHRSVSWYQQTPGQGLQFLFEYFSETQRNKGNFPGRFSGRQFSNSRSEMNVSTLELGDSALYLCASSLEPGPPYEQYFGPGTRLTVT.

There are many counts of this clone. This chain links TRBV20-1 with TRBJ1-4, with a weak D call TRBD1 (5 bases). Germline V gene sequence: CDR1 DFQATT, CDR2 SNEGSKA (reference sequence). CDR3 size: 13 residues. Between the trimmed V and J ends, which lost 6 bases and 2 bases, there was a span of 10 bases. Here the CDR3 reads CSARVGTNEKLFF. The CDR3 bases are TGCAGTGCCAGGGTGGGGACTAATGAAAAACTGTTTTTT.

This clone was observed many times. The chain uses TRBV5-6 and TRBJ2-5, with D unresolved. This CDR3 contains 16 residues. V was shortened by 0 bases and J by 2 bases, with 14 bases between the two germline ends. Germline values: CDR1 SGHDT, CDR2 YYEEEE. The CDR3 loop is CASSLGPFSRQETQYF. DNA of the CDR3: TGTGCCAGCAGCTTGGGACCTTTCAGTCGGCAAGAGACCCAGTACTTC.

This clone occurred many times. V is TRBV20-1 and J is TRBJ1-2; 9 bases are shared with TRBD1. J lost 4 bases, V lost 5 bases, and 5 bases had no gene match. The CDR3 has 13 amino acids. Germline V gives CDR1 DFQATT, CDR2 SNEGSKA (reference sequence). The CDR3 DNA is TGCAGTGCTTTACAGGGGGCTGGCTATGGCTACACCTTC. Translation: CSALQGAGYGYTF.

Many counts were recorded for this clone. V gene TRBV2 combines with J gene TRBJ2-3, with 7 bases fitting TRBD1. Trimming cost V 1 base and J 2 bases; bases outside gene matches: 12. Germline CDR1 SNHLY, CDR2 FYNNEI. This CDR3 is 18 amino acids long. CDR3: CASSEGTTGWANTDTQYF. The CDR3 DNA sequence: TGTGCCAGCAGTGAAGGCACGACAGGGTGGGCTAACACAGATACGCAGTATTTT.

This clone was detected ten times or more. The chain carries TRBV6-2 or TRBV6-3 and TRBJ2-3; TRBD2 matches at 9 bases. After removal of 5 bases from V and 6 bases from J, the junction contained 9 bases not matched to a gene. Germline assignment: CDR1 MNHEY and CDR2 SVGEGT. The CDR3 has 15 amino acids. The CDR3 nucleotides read TGTGCCAGCAGTATCTCCGGGACTAGCTCCGATACGCAGTATTTT. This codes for CASSISGTSSDTQYF.

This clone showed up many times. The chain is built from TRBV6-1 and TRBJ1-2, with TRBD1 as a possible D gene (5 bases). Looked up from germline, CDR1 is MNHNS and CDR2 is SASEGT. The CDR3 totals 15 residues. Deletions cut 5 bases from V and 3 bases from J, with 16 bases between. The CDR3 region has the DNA TGTGCCAGCAGTTCCATCCGGGACGGAGACTATGGCTACACCTTC. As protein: CASSSIRDGDYGYTF.

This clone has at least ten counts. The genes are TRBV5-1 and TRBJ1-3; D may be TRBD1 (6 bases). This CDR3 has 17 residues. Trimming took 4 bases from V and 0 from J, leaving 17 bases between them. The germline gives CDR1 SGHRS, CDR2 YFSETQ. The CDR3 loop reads CASSGAPGGSSGNTIYF. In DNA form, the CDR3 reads TGCGCCAGCAGCGGGGCGCCTGGGGGCTCCTCTGGAAACACCATATATTTT.

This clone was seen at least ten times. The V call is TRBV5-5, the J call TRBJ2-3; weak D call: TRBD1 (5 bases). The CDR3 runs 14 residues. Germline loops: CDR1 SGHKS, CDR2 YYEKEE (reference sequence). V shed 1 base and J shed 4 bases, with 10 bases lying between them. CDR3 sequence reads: CASSLQGLADTQYF. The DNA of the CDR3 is TGTGCCAGCAGCTTGCAGGGTCTCGCAGATACGCAGTATTTT.